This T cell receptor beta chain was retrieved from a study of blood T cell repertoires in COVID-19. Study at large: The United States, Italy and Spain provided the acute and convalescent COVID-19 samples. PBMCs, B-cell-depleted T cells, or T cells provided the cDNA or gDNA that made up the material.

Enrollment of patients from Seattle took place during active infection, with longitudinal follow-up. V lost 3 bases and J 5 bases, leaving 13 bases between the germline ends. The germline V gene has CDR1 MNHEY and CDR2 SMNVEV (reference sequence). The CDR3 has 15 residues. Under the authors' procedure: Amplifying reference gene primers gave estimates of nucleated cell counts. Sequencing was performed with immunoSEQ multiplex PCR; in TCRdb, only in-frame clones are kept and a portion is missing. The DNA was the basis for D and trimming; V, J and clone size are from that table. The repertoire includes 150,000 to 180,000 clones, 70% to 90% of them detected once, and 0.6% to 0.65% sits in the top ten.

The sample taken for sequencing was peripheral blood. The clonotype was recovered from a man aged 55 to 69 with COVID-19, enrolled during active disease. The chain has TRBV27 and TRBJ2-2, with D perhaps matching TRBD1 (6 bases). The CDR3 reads CASSFRRQETGELFF. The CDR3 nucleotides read TGTGCCAGCAGTTTCCGTCGACAGGAGACCGGGGAGCTGTTTTTT.